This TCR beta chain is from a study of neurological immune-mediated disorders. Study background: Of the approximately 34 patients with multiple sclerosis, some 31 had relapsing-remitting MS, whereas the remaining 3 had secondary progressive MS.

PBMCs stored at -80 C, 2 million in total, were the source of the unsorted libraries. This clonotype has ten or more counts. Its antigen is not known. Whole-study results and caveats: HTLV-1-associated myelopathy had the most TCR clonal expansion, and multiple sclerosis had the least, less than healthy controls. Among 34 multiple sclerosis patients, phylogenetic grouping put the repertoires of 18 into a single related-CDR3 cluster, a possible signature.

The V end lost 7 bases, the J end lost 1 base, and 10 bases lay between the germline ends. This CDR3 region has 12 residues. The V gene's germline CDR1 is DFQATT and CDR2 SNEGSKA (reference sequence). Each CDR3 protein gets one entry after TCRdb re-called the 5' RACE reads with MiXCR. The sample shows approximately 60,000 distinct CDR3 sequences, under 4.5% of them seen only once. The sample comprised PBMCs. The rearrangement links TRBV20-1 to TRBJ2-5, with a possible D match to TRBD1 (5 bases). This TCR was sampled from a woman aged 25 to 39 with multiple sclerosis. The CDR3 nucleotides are TGCAGTGAGAAGACAGCCCAAGAGACCCAGTACTTC. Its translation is CSEKTAQETQYF.